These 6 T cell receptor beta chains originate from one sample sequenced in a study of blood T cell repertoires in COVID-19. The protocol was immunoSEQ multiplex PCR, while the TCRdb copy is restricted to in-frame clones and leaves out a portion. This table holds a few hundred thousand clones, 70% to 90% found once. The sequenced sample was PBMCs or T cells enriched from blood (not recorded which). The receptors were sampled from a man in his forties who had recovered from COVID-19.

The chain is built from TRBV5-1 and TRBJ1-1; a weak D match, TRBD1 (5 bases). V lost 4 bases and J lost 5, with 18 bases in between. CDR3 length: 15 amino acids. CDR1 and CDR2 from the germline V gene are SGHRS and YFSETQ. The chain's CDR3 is CASSHAAMGGTEAFF. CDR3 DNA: TGCGCCAGCAGCCACGCGGCAATGGGGGGAACTGAAGCTTTCTTT.

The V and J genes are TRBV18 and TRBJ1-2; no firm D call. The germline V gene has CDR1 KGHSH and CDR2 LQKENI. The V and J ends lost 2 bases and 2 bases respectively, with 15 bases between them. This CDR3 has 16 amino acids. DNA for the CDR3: TGTGCCAGCTCACCAGTAGCCTTGGTCGGAAACTATGGCTACACCTTC. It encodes CASSPVALVGNYGYTF.

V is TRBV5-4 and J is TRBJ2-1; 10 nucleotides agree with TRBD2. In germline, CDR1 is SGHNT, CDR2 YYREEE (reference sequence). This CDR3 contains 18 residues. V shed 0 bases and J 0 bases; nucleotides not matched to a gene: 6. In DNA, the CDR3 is TGTGCCAGCAGCTTGGTTACTAGCGGGACCAGCTCCTACAATGAGCAGTTCTTC. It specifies CASSLVTSGTSSYNEQFF. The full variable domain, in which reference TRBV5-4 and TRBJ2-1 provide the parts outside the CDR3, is ETGVTQSPTHLIKTRGQQVTLRCSSQSGHNTVSWYQQALGQGPQFIFQYYREEENGRGNFPPRFSGLQFPNYSSELNVNALELDDSALYLCASSLVTSGTSSYNEQFFGPGTRLTVL.

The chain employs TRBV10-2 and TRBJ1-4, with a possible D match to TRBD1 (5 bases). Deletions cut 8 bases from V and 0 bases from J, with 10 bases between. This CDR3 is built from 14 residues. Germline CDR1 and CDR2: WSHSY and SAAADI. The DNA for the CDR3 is TGCGCCAGCGGCCGGGGGGCAACTAATGAAAAACTGTTTTTT. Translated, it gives CASGRGATNEKLFF.

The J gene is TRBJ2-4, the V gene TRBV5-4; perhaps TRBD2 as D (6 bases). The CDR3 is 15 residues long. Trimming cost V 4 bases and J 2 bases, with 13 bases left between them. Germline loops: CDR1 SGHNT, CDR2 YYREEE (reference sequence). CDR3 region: CASSPGLSTKNIQYF. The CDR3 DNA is TGTGCCAGCAGCCCGGGACTTTCCACCAAAAACATTCAGTACTTC.

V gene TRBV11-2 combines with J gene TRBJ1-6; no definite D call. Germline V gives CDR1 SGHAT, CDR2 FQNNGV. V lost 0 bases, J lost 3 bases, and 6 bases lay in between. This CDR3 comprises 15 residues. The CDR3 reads CASSLERIYNSPLHF. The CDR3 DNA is TGTGCCAGCAGCTTAGAGCGGATCTATAATTCACCCCTCCACTTT.